This TCR beta chain was obtained from a study of T-cell reconstitution after alpha-beta-depleted transplantation in children. General observations from the study: Newly made T cells mostly supplied T-cell counts and diversity one year after transplant. Expanded graft clones, several hundred of them, were reportedly the source of alpha-beta T cells about two months after transplant.

Construction of the TCRbeta library involved unique molecular identifiers. TCRdb itself ran the PCR reads through MiXCR, one entry per CDR3 protein. The sample comprises 70,000 to 95,000 distinct CDR3 sequences, around 15% of which are singletons, and about 18% rests with the top ten. The V gene's germline CDR1 is SGHVS and CDR2 FNYEAQ. The CDR3 is 17 amino acids. Trimming left V 3 bases short and J 7 bases short, with 22 bases between. About this clonotype: Its antigen is unknown.

The chain recombines TRBV7-6 with TRBJ2-1; perhaps TRBD1 as D (6 bases). This specimen was PBMCs, mostly from graft donor cells, taken 180 days after TCRalphabeta/CD19-depleted stem cell transplant. This sequence was found in a male patient aged 2 to 9 who had a stem cell transplant for acute lymphoblastic leukemia, so the T cells may come from the graft donor. CDR3 loop: CASSLGELIRRGNEQFF. In nucleotides, the CDR3 is TGTGCCAGCAGCTTGGGGGAATTAATCCGCAGGGGAAATGAGCAGTTCTTC.